The clone carrying this TCR beta chain was seen ten or more times. Its antigen is as yet unknown. The data stem from a study of T cells after yellow fever vaccination. General observations from the study: Only a minor proportion of clonotypes was detected across both CD4 and CD8 compartments.

CDR1 is SQVTM and CDR2 is ANQGSEA in the germline V gene. CDR3 length: 14 residues. The ends were cut back, 6 bases at V and 2 bases at J, with 13 bases in the middle. A 5'RACE template-switching step, the method used to make TCR cDNA, added a universal primer site and UMIs. TCRdb passed the 5' RACE reads through MiXCR, listing each CDR3 protein once. The sample holds over 110,000 distinct CDR3 sequences, roughly 8.2% seen once. The sequencing here drew on CD4+ T cells sorted from PBMCs, taken 5 days after the yellow fever booster vaccination. The rearrangement uses TRBV29-1 and TRBJ2-2; D unresolved. The sequence came from a man aged 30 to 39 who received the YFV17D yellow fever vaccine. The CDR3 sequence is CSVRISRNTGELFF. CDR3 nucleotides: TGCAGCGTCCGTATCTCAAGAAACACCGGGGAGCTGTTTTTT.